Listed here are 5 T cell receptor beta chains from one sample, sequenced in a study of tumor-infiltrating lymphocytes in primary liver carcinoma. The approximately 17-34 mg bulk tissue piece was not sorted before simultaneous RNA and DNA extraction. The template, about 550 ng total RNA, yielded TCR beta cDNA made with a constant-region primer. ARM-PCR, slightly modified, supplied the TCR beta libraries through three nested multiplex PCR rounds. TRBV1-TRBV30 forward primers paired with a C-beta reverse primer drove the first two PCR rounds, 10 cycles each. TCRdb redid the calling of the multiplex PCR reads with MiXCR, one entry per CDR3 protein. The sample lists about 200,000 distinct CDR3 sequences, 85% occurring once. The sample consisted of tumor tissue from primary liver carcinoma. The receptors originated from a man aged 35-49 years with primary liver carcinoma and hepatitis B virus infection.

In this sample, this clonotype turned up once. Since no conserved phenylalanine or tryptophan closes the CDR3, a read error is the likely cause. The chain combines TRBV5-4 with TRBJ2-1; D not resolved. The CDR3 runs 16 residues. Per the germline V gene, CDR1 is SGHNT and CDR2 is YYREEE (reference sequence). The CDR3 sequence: CASSLDGQPSYYEQFL. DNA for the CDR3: TGTGCCAGCAGCTTGGACGGTCAACCCTCCTACTATGAGCAGTTCTTA.

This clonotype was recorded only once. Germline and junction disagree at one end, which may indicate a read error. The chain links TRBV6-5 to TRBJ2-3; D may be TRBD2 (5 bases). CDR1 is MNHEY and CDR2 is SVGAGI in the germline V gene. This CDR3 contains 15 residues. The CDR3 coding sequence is TGTGCCAGCAAGCCAGGACTTGCGGGTACAGATACGCAGTGTTTT. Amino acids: CASKPGLAGTDTQCF.

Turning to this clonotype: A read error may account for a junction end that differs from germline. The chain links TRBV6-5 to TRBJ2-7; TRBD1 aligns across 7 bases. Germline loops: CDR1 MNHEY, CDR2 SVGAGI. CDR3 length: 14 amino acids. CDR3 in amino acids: CSSSKTGWAYEQYF. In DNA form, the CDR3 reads TGTTCCAGCAGTAAGACAGGGTGGGCCTACGAGCAATACTTC.

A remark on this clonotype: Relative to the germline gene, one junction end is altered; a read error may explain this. The CDR3 bases are TGTACCAGCAGCATAGACTCGGACATCGGGGAGCTGTTTTTT. Its translation: CTSSIDSDIGELFF. The chain employs TRBV11-2 and TRBJ2-2; tentative D call: TRBD1 (5 bases). CDR3 length equals 14 residues. Looked up from germline, CDR1 is SGHAT and CDR2 is FQNNGV.

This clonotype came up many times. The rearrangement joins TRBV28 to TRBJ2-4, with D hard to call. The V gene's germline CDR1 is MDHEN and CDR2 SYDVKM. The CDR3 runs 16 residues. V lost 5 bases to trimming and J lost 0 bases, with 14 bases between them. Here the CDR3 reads CASSTPVLLAKNIQYF. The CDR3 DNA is TGTGCCAGCAGTACCCCCGTATTACTAGCCAAAAACATTCAGTACTTC.